These T cell receptor beta chains were read from a single sample in a study of shared clonotypes between healthy human individuals. Clones were read by immunoSEQ multiplex PCR, and TCRdb kept only the in-frame ones, dropping some. In the table there are over a million clones, about 75% of which are singletons. Input material: memory CD4+ T cells sorted from blood. The receptors shown here come from a man aged 18 to 29 in good health. CDR3s include the opening cysteine and the closing phenylalanine or tryptophan. A D gene is named only where the DNA matches it firmly. Clone size is stated in some rows and not others, as once, few, many or a class when expanded.

DNA	CDR3	size	D	V	J
TGTGCCAGCAGCTTGGAATATGGTTCACCCCTCCACTTT	CASSLEYGSPLHF	many	NA	TRBV7-6	TRBJ1-6
TGCGCCAGCAGCCTAGGGTCCTTACGGAACACCGGGGAGCTGTTTTTT	CASSLGSLRNTGELFF	NA	NA	TRBV5-1	TRBJ2-2
TGTGCCACCAGCAAGGGAAGGGGCCTAATTTCTGGGGCCAACGTCCTGACTTTC	CATSKGRGLISGANVLTF	NA	NA	TRBV15	TRBJ2-6
TGTGCCAGCAGCCTCGGAACGGGGGGGCAGGATACGCAGTATTTT	CASSLGTGGQDTQYF	NA	TRBD2	TRBV9	TRBJ2-3
TGTGCCAGCAGCTTGGGGCCGGTTGGAACTAACTATGGCTACACCTTC	CASSLGPVGTNYGYTF	NA	NA	TRBV5-6	TRBJ1-2
TGTGCCTGGAGTGTACCCGGGGAGCTGTTTTTT	CAWSVPGELFF	NA	NA	TRBV30	TRBJ2-2
TGTGCCACCAGCAGAGTGCTAGCGGGAGGGCACGAGCAGTACTTC	CATSRVLAGGHEQYF	NA	TRBD2	TRBV15	TRBJ2-7
TGCGCCAGCAGCCGTAGTGCGGGACAGGGGAATTCACCCCTCCACTTT	CASSRSAGQGNSPLHF	NA	TRBD1	TRBV4-1	TRBJ1-6
TGTGCCAGCAGGGGGGCAGGGGGCCCATTGAACACTGAAGCTTTCTTT	CASRGAGGPLNTEAFF	NA	TRBD1	TRBV7-2	TRBJ1-1
TGTGCCAGCAGTCCCTATAACGCTGGGGCCAACGTCCTGACTTTC	CASSPYNAGANVLTF	many	NA	TRBV6-5	TRBJ2-6
TGTGCCAGCAGTCAGGGACAATATACGCAGTATTTT	CASSQGQYTQYF	NA	NA	TRBV6-5	TRBJ2-3
TGCAGCACCGCAAGGCCCCTCACAGATACGCAGTATTTT	CSTARPLTDTQYF	NA	NA	TRBV29-1	TRBJ2-3
TGTGCCAGCACCCCCTCGGGGGAACTTTACAATGAGCAGTTCTTC	CASTPSGELYNEQFF	NA	NA	TRBV9	TRBJ2-1
TGTGCCAGCAGCCCGTCGGACAGGGGAATCTATGGCTACACCTTC	CASSPSDRGIYGYTF	NA	TRBD1	TRBV4-2	TRBJ1-2
TGTGCCTGGAGTGTAAGCGGGGGGCAAGAGACCCAGTACTTC	CAWSVSGGQETQYF	NA	TRBD2	TRBV30	TRBJ2-5
TGTGCCAGCAGCTTAGGCTTACGCGGGGGGGCGGAGACCCAGTACTTC	CASSLGLRGGAETQYF	NA	TRBD2	TRBV13	TRBJ2-5
TGTGCCAGCAGCTTAGCCGTTAGGGACAGGGGATCCGTCAAACCCTCTGGAAACACCATATATTTT	CASSLAVRDRGSVKPSGNTIYF	few	TRBD1	TRBV7-2	TRBJ1-3
TGTGCCAGCAGCTTAGGAGGGACTAGCGGGAAAGAGACCCAGTACTTC	CASSLGGTSGKETQYF	NA	TRBD2	TRBV7-9	TRBJ2-5
TGTGCCACCAGCAGAGATCAGGGTCCCTACGAGCAGTACTTC	CATSRDQGPYEQYF	once	NA	TRBV15	TRBJ2-7
TGCGCCAGCGGGCAGGGACAGGGGGCCTACGAGCAGTACTTC	CASGQGQGAYEQYF	few	TRBD1	TRBV5-1	TRBJ2-7
TGCGCCAGCAGCCGTAGGACAGGGTGGGACGAGCAGTACTTC	CASSRRTGWDEQYF	NA	TRBD1	TRBV4-1	TRBJ2-7
TGCGCCAGCAGCCCGGACAGGGGGGACAATTCACCCCTCCACTTT	CASSPDRGDNSPLHF	NA	TRBD1	TRBV10-2	TRBJ1-6
TGTGCCAGCAACAGGCCCACCCTCCACGAGCAGTACTTC	CASNRPTLHEQYF	few	NA	TRBV2	TRBJ2-7
TGCAGCGCAGGGGGACAGGCCTATGGCTACACCTTC	CSAGGQAYGYTF	once	TRBD1	TRBV29-1	TRBJ1-2
TGTGCCAGCAGTTTATTGGGGGTGGGAAGCCAAGAGACCCAGTACTTC	CASSLLGVGSQETQYF	NA	NA	TRBV28	TRBJ2-5
TGTGCCAGCAGCGAAACTAGGAGAGAGACCCAGTACTTC	CASSETRRETQYF	NA	NA	TRBV6-1	TRBJ2-5
TGTGCCAGCAGCTCACTCGGGCAGAACACTGAAGCTTTCTTT	CASSSLGQNTEAFF	NA	NA	TRBV2	TRBJ1-1
TGTGCCCCCGAGGGGGCGAGGGAAGCTTTCTTT	CAPEGAREAFF	few	TRBD1	TRBV5-6	TRBJ1-1
TGTGCCAGTAATTCGGACAGGGCAGGAAAAGGGGAGCTGTTTTTT	CASNSDRAGKGELFF	NA	TRBD1	TRBV19	TRBJ2-2
TGCGCCAGCAGCTTGGGTATGGCAGGGGGAGATTCACCCCTCCACTTT	CASSLGMAGGDSPLHF	NA	TRBD1	TRBV5-1	TRBJ1-6
TGTGCCTGGAGTGTAAGCCAGTTGAGGAACATTCAGTACTTC	CAWSVSQLRNIQYF	NA	NA	TRBV30	TRBJ2-4
TGCGCCAGCAGGCGGACGCCAGAGACGGTAGAGCAGTACTTC	CASRRTPETVEQYF	NA	NA	TRBV5-1	TRBJ2-7
TGTGCCAGCAGCTTAGCAGGGGGCTGGAGTCAGCCCCAGCATTTT	CASSLAGGWSQPQHF	NA	TRBD1	TRBV7-2	TRBJ1-5
TGTGCCAGCAGTTTCGGGCTAGCGGGGGGGAATACGCAGTATTTT	CASSFGLAGGNTQYF	NA	TRBD2	TRBV28	TRBJ2-3
TGTGCCAGCAGCTTGGGAATAGGGACAGGTTCCTACGAGCAGTACTTC	CASSLGIGTGSYEQYF	once	TRBD1	TRBV5-4	TRBJ2-7
TGTGCCAGCAGCCCCGACAGGGAACGAAACACCATATATTTT	CASSPDRERNTIYF	few	TRBD1	TRBV4-2	TRBJ1-3
TGTGCCAGCAGCCCAGGGGCGGGGATTCGGTACGAGCAGTACTTC	CASSPGAGIRYEQYF	NA	NA	TRBV7-9	TRBJ2-7
TGTGCCAGCAGCTTAGGGGACAGGGGGCTGGATCGAGAAAAACTGTTTTTT	CASSLGDRGLDREKLFF	NA	TRBD1	TRBV7-2	TRBJ1-4
TGTGCCAGCAGTGATCCAAGGACTCCCCTTAGGGGGGAGCTGTTTTTT	CASSDPRTPLRGELFF	NA	NA	TRBV7-9	TRBJ2-2
TGCGCCAGCAGCCAAGATATGACGGGGACGATGGGTCAGCCCCAGCATTTT	CASSQDMTGTMGQPQHF	many	NA	TRBV4-3	TRBJ1-5
TGCGCCAGCAGCTTGGCCAGGGCCGAGAACTATGGCTACACCTTC	CASSLARAENYGYTF	few	NA	TRBV5-1	TRBJ1-2
TGTGCCAGCGGACCCCAGGCAGGCTCCTACGAGCAGTACTTC	CASGPQAGSYEQYF	NA	NA	TRBV11-2	TRBJ2-7
TGTGCCAGCAACACTCGCGATCAGGGGGAAAAACTGTTTTTT	CASNTRDQGEKLFF	NA	NA	TRBV6-6	TRBJ1-4